The sequence of this TCR beta chain was determined in a study of vaccination and CD4 T cells after COVID-19. Study information: Six males and four females, two of them Hispanic, were enrolled as convalescents.

Researchers used the Oncomine TCR Beta short-read assay to sequence DNA from cultured CD4+ T cells. Investigators isolated genomic DNA from cultured CD4+ T cells. TCRdb itself ran the PCR reads through MiXCR, one entry per CDR3 protein. The data show about 11,000 distinct CDR3 sequences, approximately 49% seen once. Documented treatment: roughly 11-day PBMC culture with coronavirus spike peptide pools or control peptides (ViraFEST assay). The table lists this clonotype with a few counts. The antigen remains undetermined. Study-level points and caveats: Reactive clone data from convalescent patients indicated a median of approximately 90% appearing only post-vaccination.

V was clipped by 5 bases and J by 2 bases, with 9 bases between them. The CDR3 is 13 residues long. Per the germline V gene, CDR1 is MNHEY and CDR2 is SMNVEV (reference sequence). The J gene is TRBJ2-5, the V gene TRBV27; tentatively, D is TRBD1 (5 bases). Sequenced material: CD4+ T cells from blood, cultured in vitro. This TCR was recovered from a human donor who had recovered from COVID-19. The DNA for the CDR3 is TGTGCCAGCAGTAAGGACACACAAGAGACCCAGTACTTC. It specifies CASSKDTQETQYF.